These T cell receptor beta chains were read from a single sample in a study of Graves' ophthalmopathy and Graves' hyperthyroidism. TCRdb reprocessed the multiplex PCR reads with MiXCR, giving one entry per CDR3 protein. The repertoire holds some 350,000 distinct CDR3 sequences, with roughly a sixth as singletons. The sample consisted of peripheral blood. The receptors shown here come from an adult woman with stable Graves' hyperthyroidism. CDR3s include the opening cysteine and the closing phenylalanine or tryptophan. A D gene is named only where the DNA matches it firmly. The size entry is marked missing in some rows and otherwise reads once, few, many or a size class.

d_gene: NA
j_gene: TRBJ1-1
abundance: NA
v_gene: TRBV12-3/TRBV12-4
CDR3aa: CASSTPSDSSHTEAFF
CDR3nt: TGTGCCAGCAGTACCCCCTCCGACAGTAGCCACACTGAAGCTTTCTTT

d_gene: NA
j_gene: TRBJ2-5
abundance: many
v_gene: TRBV7-2
CDR3aa: CASSLGPRGMETQYF
CDR3nt: TGTGCCAGCAGCTTAGGACCGCGGGGCATGGAGACCCAGTACTTC

d_gene: TRBD1
j_gene: TRBJ2-7
abundance: many
v_gene: TRBV6-1
CDR3aa: CASRTTSTGSSYEQYF
CDR3nt: TGTGCCAGCAGGACCACTTCGACAGGGAGCTCCTACGAGCAGTACTTC

d_gene: TRBD2
j_gene: TRBJ2-7
abundance: NA
v_gene: TRBV6-2/TRBV6-3
CDR3aa: CASSSTLWTSGNYEQYF
CDR3nt: TGTGCCAGCAGTTCGACTTTATGGACTAGCGGGAATTACGAGCAGTACTTC

d_gene: NA
j_gene: TRBJ2-7
abundance: many
v_gene: TRBV28
CDR3aa: CASSSAGPPYEQYF
CDR3nt: TGTGCCAGCAGTTCTGCCGGGCCCCCCTACGAGCAGTACTTC

d_gene: NA
j_gene: TRBJ2-4
abundance: many
v_gene: TRBV6-1
CDR3aa: CASIRDNIQYF
CDR3nt: TGTGCCAGCATACGGGACAACATTCAGTACTTC

d_gene: TRBD1
j_gene: TRBJ2-7
abundance: many
v_gene: TRBV27
CDR3aa: CASATGVEQYF
CDR3nt: TGTGCCAGCGCAACAGGGGTCGAGCAGTACTTC

d_gene: TRBD1
j_gene: TRBJ1-2
abundance: many
v_gene: TRBV19
CDR3aa: CASSIRGLGQKYYGYTF
CDR3nt: TGTGCCAGTAGTATCCGGGGCCTGGGACAGAAATACTATGGCTACACCTTC

d_gene: NA
j_gene: TRBJ2-2
abundance: many
v_gene: TRBV11-2
CDR3aa: CASSLRGRSNTGELFF
CDR3nt: TGTGCCAGCAGCTTAAGAGGGCGGTCCAACACCGGGGAGCTGTTTTTT

d_gene: TRBD1
j_gene: TRBJ1-5
abundance: many
v_gene: TRBV2
CDR3aa: CASSAGTGEHQPQHF
CDR3nt: TGTGCCAGCAGCGCCGGGACAGGAGAACACCAGCCCCAGCATTTT

d_gene: NA
j_gene: TRBJ2-5
abundance: many
v_gene: TRBV9
CDR3aa: CASSVGQRDHQETQYF
CDR3nt: TGTGCCAGCAGCGTAGGACAGCGAGACCACCAAGAGACCCAGTACTTC

d_gene: TRBD1
j_gene: TRBJ1-2
abundance: many
v_gene: TRBV6-2/TRBV6-3
CDR3aa: CASSPQGQIGYGYTF
CDR3nt: TGTGCCAGCAGTCCACAGGGGCAGATCGGCTATGGCTACACCTTC

d_gene: TRBD1
j_gene: TRBJ2-7
abundance: many
v_gene: TRBV12-3/TRBV12-4
CDR3aa: CASRPSGQGAIYEQYF
CDR3nt: TGTGCCAGCAGGCCATCGGGACAGGGGGCTATCTACGAGCAGTACTTC

d_gene: TRBD1
j_gene: TRBJ1-3
abundance: NA
v_gene: TRBV6-1
CDR3aa: CASSPWTGSLSGNTIYF
CDR3nt: TGTGCCAGCAGTCCCTGGACAGGGAGTCTCTCTGGAAACACCATATATTTT

d_gene: NA
j_gene: TRBJ2-5
abundance: many
v_gene: TRBV4-2
CDR3aa: CASSFRPRDQETQYF
CDR3nt: TGTGCCAGCAGCTTCCGACCTAGAGACCAAGAGACCCAGTACTTC

d_gene: NA
j_gene: TRBJ2-7
abundance: many
v_gene: TRBV28
CDR3aa: CASSSRPPTYSYEQYF
CDR3nt: TGTGCCAGCAGTTCACGACCCCCAACCTACTCCTACGAGCAGTACTTC

d_gene: NA
j_gene: TRBJ2-7
abundance: many
v_gene: TRBV11-1
CDR3aa: CASSLDLGSGYEQYF
CDR3nt: TGTGCCAGCAGCTTAGATTTGGGTAGCGGCTACGAGCAGTACTTC

d_gene: NA
j_gene: TRBJ2-5
abundance: many
v_gene: TRBV12-3/TRBV12-4
CDR3aa: CASSLGRKPRGETQYF
CDR3nt: TGTGCCAGCAGTTTGGGGCGGAAGCCCAGGGGAGAGACCCAGTACTTC

d_gene: TRBD1
j_gene: TRBJ1-1
abundance: many
v_gene: TRBV7-2
CDR3aa: CASSLVGAGGTEAFF
CDR3nt: TGTGCCAGCAGCTTAGTAGGGGCAGGGGGGACTGAAGCTTTCTTT

d_gene: NA
j_gene: TRBJ1-1
abundance: few
v_gene: TRBV27
CDR3aa: CASSPARGAYTEAFF
CDR3nt: TGTGCCAGCAGTCCAGCGCGAGGAGCGTACACTGAAGCTTTCTTT

d_gene: NA
j_gene: TRBJ2-5
abundance: many
v_gene: TRBV4-3
CDR3aa: CASSQGGGAGPQETQYF
CDR3nt: TGCGCCAGCAGCCAAGGCGGGGGCGCGGGGCCACAAGAGACCCAGTACTTC

d_gene: TRBD1
j_gene: TRBJ2-2
abundance: many
v_gene: TRBV6-5
CDR3aa: CASRRQGTGELFF
CDR3nt: TGTGCCAGCAGGAGACAGGGCACCGGGGAGCTGTTTTTT

d_gene: TRBD1
j_gene: TRBJ2-5
abundance: many
v_gene: TRBV7-8
CDR3aa: CASSHGTVQETQYF
CDR3nt: TGTGCCAGCAGCCACGGGACAGTCCAAGAGACCCAGTACTTC

d_gene: NA
j_gene: TRBJ2-4
abundance: many
v_gene: TRBV28
CDR3aa: CASSFEGQNIQYF
CDR3nt: TGTGCCAGCAGTTTCGAGGGCCAAAACATTCAGTACTTC

d_gene: NA
j_gene: TRBJ2-7
abundance: many
v_gene: TRBV7-9
CDR3aa: CASSRPDGTKAYEQYF
CDR3nt: TGTGCCAGCAGCAGACCTGACGGGACCAAGGCCTACGAACAGTACTTC

d_gene: TRBD2
j_gene: TRBJ2-5
abundance: many
v_gene: TRBV20-1
CDR3aa: CSARDTAGDLETQYF
CDR3nt: TGCAGTGCTAGAGATACAGCGGGAGATCTGGAGACCCAGTACTTC

d_gene: NA
j_gene: TRBJ2-2
abundance: many
v_gene: TRBV29-1
CDR3aa: CSVQGILSTGELFF
CDR3nt: TGCAGCGTACAAGGGATCCTTAGCACCGGGGAGCTGTTTTTT

d_gene: TRBD1
j_gene: TRBJ2-7
abundance: NA
v_gene: TRBV12-3/TRBV12-4
CDR3aa: CASSSRQGHEQYF
CDR3nt: TGTGCCAGCAGTTCCAGACAGGGCCACGAGCAGTACTTC

d_gene: TRBD2
j_gene: TRBJ2-5
abundance: NA
v_gene: TRBV20-1
CDR3aa: CSAHLAGDQETQCF
CDR3nt: TGCAGTGCTCACCTAGCGGGGGACCAAGAGACCCAGTGCTTC

d_gene: NA
j_gene: TRBJ2-7
abundance: many
v_gene: TRBV10-3
CDR3aa: CAISDESGLREQYF
CDR3nt: TGTGCCATCAGTGATGAGTCCGGACTTAGGGAGCAGTACTTC

d_gene: NA
j_gene: TRBJ1-1
abundance: many
v_gene: TRBV12-3/TRBV12-4
CDR3aa: CASSFGPNKNTEAFF
CDR3nt: TGTGCCAGCAGTTTCGGCCCGAACAAGAACACTGAAGCTTTCTTT

d_gene: TRBD1
j_gene: TRBJ1-2
abundance: many
v_gene: TRBV28
CDR3aa: CASRPTGGAGGETF
CDR3nt: TGTGCCAGCAGACCAACAGGGGGCGCTGGGGGTGAGACCTTC

d_gene: TRBD1
j_gene: TRBJ2-7
abundance: many
v_gene: TRBV10-3
CDR3aa: CATRDRRPYEQYF
CDR3nt: TGTGCCACAAGGGACAGGAGGCCATACGAGCAGTACTTC

d_gene: TRBD2
j_gene: TRBJ2-1
abundance: few
v_gene: TRBV11-1
CDR3aa: CASSLSGRHNEQFF
CDR3nt: TGTGCCAGCAGTCTTAGCGGGAGGCACAATGAGCAGTTCTTC

d_gene: NA
j_gene: TRBJ1-1
abundance: many
v_gene: TRBV29-1
CDR3aa: CSVIQRMNTEAFF
CDR3nt: TGCAGCGTTATACAGAGAATGAACACTGAAGCTTTCTTT

d_gene: NA
j_gene: TRBJ1-1
abundance: NA
v_gene: TRBV27
CDR3aa: CASSLSGTMEAFF
CDR3nt: TGTGCCAGCAGTTTATCGGGGACAATGGAAGCTTTCTTT

d_gene: NA
j_gene: TRBJ1-6
abundance: many
v_gene: TRBV28
CDR3aa: CASLPGPELTRSSYNSPLHF
CDR3nt: TGTGCCAGCCTCCCGGGCCCCGAGTTAACCCGAAGCTCCTATAATTCACCCCTCCACTTT

d_gene: NA
j_gene: TRBJ2-5
abundance: NA
v_gene: TRBV5-1
CDR3aa: CASSSSGNQETQYF
CDR3nt: TGCGCCAGCAGCTCAAGCGGCAACCAAGAGACCCAGTACTTC

d_gene: TRBD1
j_gene: TRBJ2-5
abundance: many
v_gene: TRBV7-8
CDR3aa: CASSRDRAETQYF
CDR3nt: TGTGCCAGCAGCCGGGACAGGGCAGAGACCCAGTACTTC

d_gene: NA
j_gene: TRBJ2-7
abundance: NA
v_gene: TRBV6-2/TRBV6-3
CDR3aa: CASSYLGIYEQYF
CDR3nt: TGTGCCAGCAGTTACTTGGGGATCTACGAGCAGTACTTC

d_gene: NA
j_gene: TRBJ1-2
abundance: NA
v_gene: TRBV20-1
CDR3aa: CSAPDPPGGAGYGYTF
CDR3nt: TGCAGTGCTCCAGACCCCCCTGGCGGGGCTGGCTATGGCTACACCTTC

d_gene: TRBD1
j_gene: TRBJ2-4
abundance: many
v_gene: TRBV11-2
CDR3aa: CASSLGLGDRAYF
CDR3nt: TGTGCCAGCAGCTTAGGATTGGGGGACAGGGCCTACTTC

d_gene: TRBD1
j_gene: TRBJ1-1
abundance: NA
v_gene: TRBV19
CDR3aa: CASRTGGYTEAFF
CDR3nt: TGTGCCAGCAGAACAGGGGGCTACACTGAAGCTTTCTTT

d_gene: NA
j_gene: TRBJ2-2
abundance: many
v_gene: TRBV9
CDR3aa: CASSVGYRTNTGELFF
CDR3nt: TGTGCCAGCAGCGTAGGTTACAGGACGAACACCGGGGAGCTGTTTTTT